Each of the 13 T cell receptor beta chains below was sequenced from the same sample in a study of blood T cell repertoires in COVID-19. Produced via immunoSEQ multiplex PCR; TCRdb's table is partial and in-frame only. This table holds 350,000 to 450,000 clones, around 92% found once. The specimen sequenced was PBMCs or T cells enriched from blood (not recorded which). The origin of the receptors is a woman aged 30 to 39 who had recovered from COVID-19.

The chain uses TRBV5-3 and TRBJ1-6, with D perhaps matching TRBD1 (6 bases). TRBV5-3 is an ORF; its function is uncertain. Trimming took off 10 bases at V and 9 bases at J, with 20 bases between the two ends. The CDR3 is made up of 14 amino acids. CDR3 DNA sequence: TGTGCCTTAGATCCCCCAGGGGCAGGTTCACCCCTCCACTTT. Protein: CALDPPGAGSPLHF.

The V call is TRBV5-4, the J call TRBJ1-6; 8 bases are shared with TRBD1. J gave up 10 bases and V 3 bases, and 6 bases lay outside the gene matches. The CDR3 is made up of 14 amino acids. Germline CDR1 is SGHNT and CDR2 is YYREEE (reference sequence). For the CDR3, the DNA is TGTGCCAGCAGCTCGAAGACAGGGGTCTCACCCCTCCACTTT. Its protein product is CASSSKTGVSPLHF.

The gene calls are TRBV24-1 and TRBJ1-6, with D perhaps TRBD1 (5 bases). The ends were cut back, 6 bases at V and 6 bases at J, with 8 bases in the middle. The CDR3 is made up of 13 amino acids. CDR1 and CDR2 from the germline V gene are KGHDR and SFDVKD. The CDR3 DNA sequence: TGTGCCACCAGTAGGGGAACTAATTCACCCCTCCACTTT. Its protein is CATSRGTNSPLHF.

The rearrangement joins TRBV6-5 to TRBJ1-2, with a tentative D call TRBD1 (6 bases). Germline lookup yields CDR1 MNHEY and CDR2 SVGAGI. The CDR3 consists of 13 residues. Trimming pared 2 bases from V and 7 bases from J, leaving 11 bases between. Here the CDR3 DNA reads TGTGCCAGCAGTTACATAGGGGGTGGTGGCTACACCTTC. Its translation is CASSYIGGGGYTF.

Turning to this clone: The same CDR3 also results from other DNA sequences found in this sample. The DNA for the CDR3 is TGCGCCAGCAGCTTGAACATGAACACTGAAGCTTTCTTT. This translates into CASSLNMNTEAFF. This chain uses TRBV5-1 with TRBJ1-1; D not resolved. Germline-derived CDR1 and CDR2 are SGHRS and YFSETQ. V lost 1 base, J lost 0 bases, and 4 bases lay in between. The CDR3 loop spans 13 amino acids.

The chain links TRBV7-2 to TRBJ2-3, with 15 bases fitting TRBD2. CDR3 length equals 17 residues. The V gene end was trimmed by 5 bases and the J gene end by 3 bases; junction bases not matched to a gene: 6. The germline V gene has CDR1 SGHTA and CDR2 FQGNSA. The CDR3 DNA follows: TGTGCCAGCAGCCCCAGGACTAGCGGGGGGGCAACAGATACGCAGTATTTT. Amino acids: CASSPRTSGGATDTQYF.

The J gene is TRBJ2-2, the V gene TRBV9; 8 bases fit TRBD1. The germline V gene has CDR1 SGDLS and CDR2 YYNGEE. The CDR3 sequence is 16 residues long. V trimming: 2 bases; J trimming: 2 bases; junction bases outside the gene matches: 5. This chain's CDR3 is CASSVGDRPNTGELFF. CDR3 bases: TGTGCCAGCAGCGTGGGGGACAGGCCTAACACCGGGGAGCTGTTTTTT.

V usage is TRBV5-1 and J usage is TRBJ2-5, with no clear D. Between the trimmed V and J ends, which lost 4 bases and 4 bases, there was a span of 14 bases. Germline V lookup: CDR1 SGHRS, CDR2 YFSETQ. This CDR3 comprises 14 residues. Here the CDR3 reads CASSPGKPRETQYF. In nucleotides, the CDR3 is TGCGCCAGCAGCCCAGGAAAGCCTCGAGAGACCCAGTACTTC. Full variable domain (remainder filled in from reference TRBV5-1 and TRBJ2-5): KAGVTQTPRYLIKTRGQQVTLSCSPISGHRSVSWYQQTPGQGLQFLFEYFSETQRNKGNFPGRFSGRQFSNSRSEMNVSTLELGDSALYLCASSPGKPRETQYFGPGTRLLVL.

This chain's CDR3 is CASSSGSGSGGSADTQYF. CDR3 DNA: TGTGCCAGCAGCTCCGGGTCGGGAAGCGGGGGGAGTGCAGATACGCAGTATTTT. The chain uses TRBV9 and TRBJ2-3; 9 nucleotides line up with TRBD2. V trimming: 4 bases; J trimming: 4 bases; junction bases outside the gene matches: 16. The germline V gene encodes CDR1 SGDLS and CDR2 YYNGEE. The CDR3 runs to 18 residues.

The chain employs TRBV6-5 and TRBJ2-7, with 9 positions matching TRBD1. Trimming at V came to 6 bases and at J to 1 base, leaving 1 base not matched to a gene. This CDR3 contains 13 residues. Germline CDR1 is MNHEY and CDR2 is SVGAGI. The CDR3: CASRQGASYEQYF. CDR3 DNA sequence: TGTGCCAGCAGACAGGGGGCTTCCTACGAGCAGTACTTC.

The chain employs TRBV5-5 and TRBJ1-2; perhaps TRBD1 as D (5 bases). The germline V and J ends were trimmed by 0 bases and 6 bases, with 9 bases remaining between them. The CDR3 runs 13 residues. Germline assignment: CDR1 SGHKS and CDR2 YYEKEE (reference sequence). DNA of the CDR3: TGTGCCAGCAGCTTGGGCAGGGTTGATGGCTACACCTTC. The encoded protein is CASSLGRVDGYTF. The full variable domain, its missing parts supplied by reference TRBV5-5 and TRBJ1-2, is DAGVTQSPTHLIKTRGQQVTLRCSPISGHKSVSWYQQVLGQGPQFIFQYYEKEERGRGNFPDRFSARQFPNYSSELNVNALLLGDSALYLCASSLGRVDGYTFGSGTRLTVV.

The chain joins TRBV18 to TRBJ1-1; 8 bases agree with TRBD1. Germline CDR1 reads KGHSH; CDR2 reads LQKENI. The V gene end was trimmed by 2 bases and the J gene end by 2 bases; junction bases not matched to a gene: 7. This CDR3 has 16 residues. CDR3 protein: CASSPKQGAINTEAFF. The CDR3 DNA reads as TGTGCCAGCTCACCAAAGCAGGGGGCGATAAACACTGAAGCTTTCTTT.

This chain links TRBV7-8 with TRBJ1-4; 7 bases agree with TRBD1. The J segment lost 6 bases and the V segment lost 2 bases, leaving 3 bases of the junction unmatched. This CDR3 spans 14 amino acids. CDR1 and CDR2 (germline): SGHVS, FQNEAQ. CDR3 protein: CASSLRDSHEKLFF. In nucleotides, the CDR3 is TGTGCCAGCAGCTTACGGGACAGCCATGAAAAACTGTTTTTT.